Below are 23 T cell receptor beta chains sequenced from a single sample in a study of T cell responses to AZD1222 COVID-19 vaccine. TCRdb's table, derived via immunoSEQ multiplex PCR, lists solely in-frame clones and lacks some. This table holds about 150,000 clones, 80% to 95% found once. This specimen consisted of peripheral blood, obtained on day 0 of AZD1222 vaccination. Receptors were obtained from an adult in good health.

The chain recombines TRBV6-2 or TRBV6-3 with TRBJ1-1; D ambiguous. V was clipped by 4 bases and J by 7 bases, with 13 bases between them. CDR1 MNHEY and CDR2 SVGEGT come from the germline V gene. The CDR3 consists of 13 residues. This CDR3 reads CASSSGSLSEAFF. The CDR3 nucleotides read TGTGCCAGCAGTTCGGGCTCTTTAAGTGAAGCTTTCTTT.

This chain connects TRBV20-1 to TRBJ1-1; D not certain. Germline loops: CDR1 DFQATT, CDR2 SNEGSKA (reference sequence). The ends were cut back, 2 bases at V and 8 bases at J, with 9 bases in the middle. CDR3 length equals 11 residues. The CDR3 here is CSARSPIEAFF. The CDR3 DNA follows: TGCAGTGCTAGATCCCCTATAGAAGCTTTCTTT.

The chain is built from TRBV27 and TRBJ2-1; D gene uncertain. The V and J ends lost 1 base and 6 bases respectively, with 7 bases between them. From germline, CDR1 is MNHEY and CDR2 SMNVEV (reference sequence). CDR3 length equals 13 residues. Written as DNA, the CDR3 is TGTGCCAGCAGTTTATATCCCACCAATGAGCAGTTCTTC. This encodes CASSLYPTNEQFF.

This clone appeared a single time. The chain joins TRBV10-2 to TRBJ2-7; D gene unclear. The V gene lost 5 bases and the J gene lost 9 bases, with 8 bases spanning the gap. Germline CDR1 reads WSHSY; CDR2 reads SAAADI. The CDR3 has 10 amino acids. CDR3 coding DNA: TGCGCCAGCAGTACCCGGCCGCAGTACTTC. Amino acids: CASSTRPQYF.

J is TRBJ2-1 and V is TRBV7-7; D remains ambiguous. Germline loops: CDR1 SSHAT, CDR2 FNYEAQ (reference sequence). V lost 5 bases and J 7 bases, leaving 12 bases between the germline ends. This CDR3 is built from 13 residues. The CDR3 sequence: CASSAKGPNEQFF. The CDR3 DNA is TGTGCCAGCAGCGCCAAGGGCCCAAATGAGCAGTTCTTC.

The rearrangement uses TRBV10-2 and TRBJ2-1; no definite D call. The CDR3 runs 12 residues. Germline V gene data show CDR1 as WSHSY and CDR2 as SAAADI. The V end was cut by 8 bases, the J end by 9 bases, with 14 bases between. The CDR3 region has the DNA TGCGCCAGCGAACAGTCCAACATTGAGCAGTTCTTC. Residues: CASEQSNIEQFF.

The rearrangement joins TRBV2 to TRBJ2-7; weak D call: TRBD1 (6 bases). Trimming took off 6 bases at V and 2 bases at J, with 8 bases between the two ends. The CDR3 spans 12 residues. Germline V gene lookup returns CDR1 SNHLY and CDR2 FYNNEI. CDR3 in DNA: TGTGCCAGCAGCAGGACAGCCTACGAGCAGTACTTC. This codes for CASSRTAYEQYF.

The V gene is TRBV19, the J gene TRBJ1-3, with unresolved D. Germline V gene lookup returns CDR1 LNHDA and CDR2 SQIVND (reference sequence). With 2 bases removed from V and 0 bases from J, the gap between germline ends came to 11 bases. The CDR3 has 16 residues. The CDR3 nucleotides are TGTGCCAGTAGTATAAGGGCGGATTCCTCTGGAAACACCATATATTTT. Residues: CASSIRADSSGNTIYF.

This chain uses TRBV4-1 with TRBJ2-3; maybe TRBD2 (5 bases). Per germline, CDR1 MGHRA and CDR2 YSYEKL. Trimming left V 1 base short and J 4 bases short, with 12 bases between. There are 15 residues in the CDR3. CDR3 DNA sequence: TGCGCCAGCAGCCAAGTCGAGACTACACCAGATACGCAGTATTTT. It translates to CASSQVETTPDTQYF.

The rearrangement joins TRBV5-6 to TRBJ1-1, with D tentatively TRBD1 (5 bases). Germline V gene sequence: CDR1 SGHDT, CDR2 YYEEEE. V lost 2 bases to trimming and J lost 4 bases, with 15 bases between them. The CDR3 covers 15 residues. DNA for the CDR3: TGTGCCAGCAGCTTAGGGGCCAGGGTGGCCACTGAAGCTTTCTTT. This translates into CASSLGARVATEAFF.

V gene TRBV7-3 combines with J gene TRBJ2-7; TRBD1 aligns across 11 bases. Germline CDR1 reads SGHTA; CDR2 reads FQGTGA. V dropped 3 bases and J dropped 2; count of bases not matched to a gene: 3. This CDR3 comprises 15 residues. The CDR3 spells CASSLDRGPPYEQYF. The CDR3 nucleotides are TGTGCCAGCAGCTTGGACAGGGGGCCCCCCTACGAGCAGTACTTC.

The gene calls are TRBV6-5 and TRBJ1-4; D might be TRBD1 (5 bases). In germline, CDR1 is MNHEY, CDR2 SVGAGI. With 2 bases removed from V and 8 bases from J, the gap between germline ends came to 15 bases. The CDR3 spans 15 residues. In DNA form, the CDR3 reads TGTGCCAGCAGTTACGGGACCCGGCCCGACGAAAAACTGTTTTTT. It yields the protein CASSYGTRPDEKLFF.

V usage is TRBV11-3 and J usage is TRBJ2-2; maybe TRBD2 (5 bases). Germline V gives CDR1 SGHNT, CDR2 YENEEA. The length of the CDR3 is 16 residues. Trimming shortened V by 5 bases and J by 2 bases, and 15 bases separated the two germline ends. CDR3 amino acids: CASSERVLGNTGELFF. In DNA, the CDR3 is TGTGCCAGCAGCGAGAGGGTACTGGGAAACACCGGGGAGCTGTTTTTT.

The chain carries TRBV28 and TRBJ1-2; the D gene is possibly TRBD1 (6 bases). The V end was cut by 11 bases, the J end by 6 bases, with 16 bases between. Germline CDR1 and CDR2: MDHEN and SYDVKM. The CDR3 is 12 residues long. The DNA for the CDR3 is TGTGCCTTGGGGGGCCCCTTTGATGGCTACACCTTC. It yields the protein CALGGPFDGYTF.

The genes are TRBV19 and TRBJ2-3, with D hard to call. Deletions cut 8 bases from V and 1 base from J, with 1 base between. In germline, CDR1 is LNHDA, CDR2 SQIVND (reference sequence). The CDR3 extends over 10 amino acids. CDR3 sequence (DNA): TGTGCCAGTGGCACAGATACGCAGTATTTT. It encodes CASGTDTQYF.

The genes are TRBV5-1 and TRBJ1-5; no clear D. The CDR3 runs 15 residues. Germline V gene sequence: CDR1 SGHRS, CDR2 YFSETQ. V was clipped by 0 bases and J by 2 bases, with 9 bases between them. CDR3 sequence reads: CASSLEGGRNQPQHF. The CDR3 DNA reads as TGCGCCAGCAGCTTGGAGGGCGGTCGCAATCAGCCCCAGCATTTT.

This clone was detected a few times. This sequence joins TRBV12-5 and TRBJ1-4; the match to TRBD1 covers 7 bases. Looked up from germline, CDR1 is LGHNT and CDR2 is FRNRAP. This CDR3 spans 16 amino acids. After removal of 1 base from V and 4 bases from J, the junction contained 6 bases not matched to a gene. CDR3: CASGLGQGWINEKLFF. DNA of the CDR3: TGTGCTAGTGGTTTGGGACAGGGATGGATTAATGAAAAACTGTTTTTT.

This sequence joins TRBV6-1 and TRBJ2-7; D is possibly TRBD1 or TRBD2 (5 bases each). V was clipped by 2 bases and J by 7 bases, with 30 bases between them. This CDR3 is built from 19 residues. Germline V gene sequence: CDR1 MNHNS, CDR2 SASEGT. CDR3 protein: CASSEYRSAGPAVTGEQYF. In nucleotides, the CDR3 is TGTGCCAGCAGTGAATACAGGTCGGCAGGGCCCGCTGTGACGGGGGAGCAGTACTTC.

V is TRBV6-5 and J is TRBJ2-1; 12 bases map to TRBD2. Trimming at V came to 5 bases and at J to 8 bases, leaving 7 bases not matched to a gene. The CDR3 length is 15 residues. Germline V gene sequence: CDR1 MNHEY, CDR2 SVGAGI. DNA for the CDR3: TGTGCCAGCAGTCGGCCTAGCGGGAGGGTCGATGAGCAGTTCTTC. Encoded protein: CASSRPSGRVDEQFF.

The chain recombines TRBV7-2 with TRBJ2-1; TRBD2 might be the D (6 bases). Germline V gives CDR1 SGHTA, CDR2 FQGNSA. Between the trimmed V and J ends, which lost 1 base and 6 bases, there was a span of 16 bases. This CDR3 contains 16 residues. CDR3 sequence reads: CASSLGVGTGVNEQFF. The CDR3 coding sequence is TGTGCCAGCAGCTTAGGGGTCGGGACGGGGGTCAATGAGCAGTTCTTC.

The chain couples TRBV3-1 (or the pseudogene TRBV3-2) to TRBJ2-7, with a possible D match to TRBD2 (6 bases). V shed 2 bases and J shed 0 bases, with 11 bases lying between them. CDR1 and CDR2 from the germline V gene are LGHDT and YNNKEL (reference sequence). CDR3 length: 15 residues. The CDR3 is CASSQRAGSSYEQYF. DNA for the CDR3: TGTGCCAGCAGCCAAAGGGCGGGAAGCTCCTACGAGCAGTACTTC.

The rearrangement joins TRBV3-1 (or the pseudogene TRBV3-2) to TRBJ2-7, with TRBD2 matching 11 bases. J was trimmed by 1 base and V by 4 bases; bases with no gene match: 9. Per the germline V gene, CDR1 is LGHDT and CDR2 is YNNKEL (reference sequence). This CDR3 has 17 amino acids. CDR3 residues: CASSPRSSGRLSYEQYF. Written as DNA, the CDR3 is TGTGCCAGCAGCCCAAGGTCTAGCGGGAGGCTTTCCTACGAGCAGTACTTC.

The rearrangement links TRBV27 to TRBJ2-5, with a weak D call TRBD1 (5 bases). The CDR3 is 14 amino acids. V was shortened by 7 bases and J by 4 bases, with 16 bases between the two germline ends. Per the germline V gene, CDR1 is MNHEY and CDR2 is SMNVEV (reference sequence). The CDR3 sequence: CASTTQARSETQYF. The CDR3, as DNA: TGTGCCAGCACCACACAGGCGAGATCAGAGACCCAGTACTTC.